The rows below give T cell receptor beta chains drawn from one sample of a study of T cell responses to AZD1222 COVID-19 vaccine. Sequencing was performed with immunoSEQ multiplex PCR; in TCRdb, only in-frame clones are kept and a portion is missing. The sample shows roughly 110,000 clones, 90% of them seen only once. The source material was peripheral blood, sampled on day 0 of AZD1222 vaccination. These receptors were obtained from an adult in good health. Both conserved end residues are part of each CDR3. D genes are given only for firm matches. Not every row has a clone size; where given, it reads once, few, many or a size class.

V gene,D gene,clone size,CDR3 length,J gene,CDR3 DNA,CDR3 protein
TRBV9,TRBD2,-,15,TRBJ2-3,TGTGCCAGCAGCGGAAGAGCGGGGGAGGCAGATACGCAGTATTTT,CASSGRAGEADTQYF
TRBV7-9,-,-,14,TRBJ1-1,TGTGCCAGCAGCCAAGGGGGGCAGAACACTGAAGCTTTCTTT,CASSQGGQNTEAFF
TRBV10-1,TRBD2,-,15,TRBJ2-3,TGCGCCAGCGCGACTAGCGTTGTGGGGGAAGATACGCAGTATTTT,CASATSVVGEDTQYF
TRBV19,-,-,15,TRBJ2-7,TGTGCCAGTAGTATTGTCGGTAGGGGTCGGTACGAGCAGTACTTC,CASSIVGRGRYEQYF
TRBV19,-,-,12,TRBJ1-6,TGTGCCAGTACCACCCCCCATTCACCCCTCCACTTT,CASTTPHSPLHF
TRBV10-3,-,-,14,TRBJ2-3,TGTGCCATCAGTGAGTCCGGGGCCCCGGATACGCAGTATTTT,CAISESGAPDTQYF
TRBV7-9,-,-,15,TRBJ1-6,TGTGCCAGCAGTACAGGGTCGAGTATGCAGGCACCCCTCCACTTT,CASSTGSSMQAPLHF
TRBV6-1,-,-,14,TRBJ1-1,TGTGCCAGTGGAAGTGAGGGGAGAATGTCTGAAGCTTTCTTT,CASGSEGRMSEAFF
TRBV18,-,-,16,TRBJ1-6,TGTGCCAGCTCACAAAACAGGGTTGGGGCAGATTCACCCCTCCACTTT,CASSQNRVGADSPLHF
TRBV12-3/TRBV12-4,-,-,13,TRBJ1-2,TGTGCCAGCAGCCAAGGACAGAACTATGGCTACACCTTC,CASSQGQNYGYTF
TRBV5-6,TRBD2,-,16,TRBJ2-5,TGTGCCAGCAGCTTGGAGCGGGAGGATCTCCAAGAGACCCAGTACTTC,CASSLEREDLQETQYF
TRBV5-6,-,-,18,TRBJ2-3,TGTGCCAGCAGCACACAGGGGAGGGTGGCTAGTTGGGCCGATACGCAGTATTTT,CASSTQGRVASWADTQYF
TRBV5-6,-,-,13,TRBJ1-2,TGTGCCAGCAGCTTGCAGGGTTCGGTTGGCTACACCTTC,CASSLQGSVGYTF
TRBV10-1,TRBD2,-,14,TRBJ2-5,TGCGCCAGCAGTGACGGGGGGGCAAAAGAGACCCAGTACTTC,CASSDGGAKETQYF
TRBV5-1,TRBD2,-,15,TRBJ2-5,TGCGCCAGCAGCTTGGCGGGCGGCGGGGGTGAGACCCAGTACTTC,CASSLAGGGGETQYF
TRBV19,-,-,13,TRBJ1-5,TGTGCCAGTAGTATTGCAGGGAGGCAGCCCCAGCATTTT,CASSIAGRQPQHF
TRBV18,-,few,14,TRBJ2-7,TGTGCCAGCTCACCACCGGCCGACTCCTACGAGCAGTACTTC,CASSPPADSYEQYF
TRBV28,-,-,10,TRBJ1-1,TGTGCCACCGGGGACATAGAAGCTTTCTTT,CATGDIEAFF
TRBV20-1,-,-,13,TRBJ1-1,TGCAGTGCTAGTCCCGTAGGGGGAACTGAAGCTTTCTTT,CSASPVGGTEAFF
TRBV11-2,TRBD1,-,15,TRBJ2-5,TGTGCCAGCAGCTTAGGGGTCAGGGGGCGGGAGACCCAGTACTTC,CASSLGVRGRETQYF
TRBV6-5,TRBD2,-,16,TRBJ2-3,TGTGCCAGCAGTTACAGTAGCGGGAGCGGGGCAGATACGCAGTATTTT,CASSYSSGSGADTQYF
TRBV6-1,TRBD2,-,15,TRBJ2-7,TGTGCCAGCAGTGAACTCGGGGGAGGGGTCTACGAGCAGTACTTC,CASSELGGGVYEQYF
TRBV28,TRBD1,-,18,TRBJ2-1,TGTGCCAGCAGGGCTATCTCCGTCGGGACAGGTGCATACAATGAGCAGTTCTTC,CASRAISVGTGAYNEQFF
TRBV4-2,-,-,12,TRBJ1-2,TGTGCCAGCAGCCATGAAGCACAGGGTATCGGCTTC,CASSHEAQGIGF
TRBV18,-,-,12,TRBJ1-6,TGTGCCAGCTCACCTCGAAATTCACCCCTCCACTTT,CASSPRNSPLHF
TRBV6-2/TRBV6-3,TRBD1,-,13,TRBJ1-1,TGTGCCAGCAGTCCGGGACAGTACACTGAAGCTTTCTTT,CASSPGQYTEAFF
TRBV9,TRBD2,-,16,TRBJ2-3,TGTGCCAGCAGCGTAGTGAGCGGGAGTGGGGGCGATACGCAGTATTTT,CASSVVSGSGGDTQYF
TRBV7-2,-,-,14,TRBJ2-5,TGTGCCAGCAGCTTAAGACAGCCACAAGAGACCCAGTACTTC,CASSLRQPQETQYF
TRBV6-5,-,-,15,TRBJ2-3,TGTGCCAGCAGTTTGTCCGGGATAGTCACCGATACGCAGTATTTT,CASSLSGIVTDTQYF
TRBV19,-,-,16,TRBJ2-6,TGTGCCAGTAGTATGAGGAGGAGCTCTGGGGCCAACGTCCTGACTTTC,CASSMRRSSGANVLTF
TRBV7-3,TRBD2,-,17,TRBJ2-3,TGTGCCAGCAGCCTATCAGGCGGGAGACCCAGCACAGATACGCAGTATTTT,CASSLSGGRPSTDTQYF
TRBV3-1/TRBV3-2,TRBD2,-,13,TRBJ2-3,TGTGCCAGCACCCTTGCGGGAGTTGATACGCAGTATTTT,CASTLAGVDTQYF
TRBV29-1,TRBD2,few,15,TRBJ2-1,TGCAGCGTTGAATTAGCGGGGCTTCACTACAATGAGCAGTTCTTC,CSVELAGLHYNEQFF
TRBV7-9,-,-,16,TRBJ1-5,TGTGCCAGCAGCCCCAGCTCGGCAGGGAGCAATCAGCCCCAGCATTTT,CASSPSSAGSNQPQHF
TRBV5-1,TRBD2,-,16,TRBJ2-1,TGCGCCAGCAGCTTGGCCCGGACTAGCGGCTACAATGAGCAGTTCTTC,CASSLARTSGYNEQFF